This T cell receptor beta chain came from a study of blood T cell repertoires in COVID-19. Study details: Samples came from the United States, Italy and Spain, spanning acute and convalescent COVID-19. The cDNA or gDNA used as material had been derived from T cells, B-cell-depleted T cells, or PBMCs.

Original processing methods: Quantification of nucleated cells was approximated via reference gene primer amplification. The assay was immunoSEQ multiplex PCR, and TCRdb's table has in-frame clones only and misses some. Clonal size and the V and J genes are those of that table, whereas D and trimming came from the DNA. The sample has under 150,000 clones, around 84% seen once. This CDR3 has 13 amino acids. Germline V gene sequence: CDR1 MNHEY, CDR2 SVGAGI. V was cut by 4 bases and J by 5 bases, with 11 bases left in between. The source material was peripheral blood. This chain links TRBV6-5 with TRBJ1-1; no clear D. The clonotype originates from a woman in her thirties or forties with acute or convalescent COVID-19. The CDR3 DNA is TGTGCCAGCAGTTCAGGTTTGGCAACTGAAGCTTTCTTT. This encodes CASSSGLATEAFF.